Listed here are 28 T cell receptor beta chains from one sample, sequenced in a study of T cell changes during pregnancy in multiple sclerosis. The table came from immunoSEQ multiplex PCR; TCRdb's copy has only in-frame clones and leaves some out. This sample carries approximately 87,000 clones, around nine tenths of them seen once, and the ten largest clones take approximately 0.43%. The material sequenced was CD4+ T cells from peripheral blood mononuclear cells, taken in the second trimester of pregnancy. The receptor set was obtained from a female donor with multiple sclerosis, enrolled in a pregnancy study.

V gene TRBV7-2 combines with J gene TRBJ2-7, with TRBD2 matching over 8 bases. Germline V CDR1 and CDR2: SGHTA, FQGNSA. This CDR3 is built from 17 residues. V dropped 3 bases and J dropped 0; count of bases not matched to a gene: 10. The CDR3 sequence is CASSFEVGTSNSYEQYF. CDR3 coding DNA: TGTGCCAGCAGCTTTGAAGTCGGGACTAGTAACTCCTACGAGCAGTACTTC.

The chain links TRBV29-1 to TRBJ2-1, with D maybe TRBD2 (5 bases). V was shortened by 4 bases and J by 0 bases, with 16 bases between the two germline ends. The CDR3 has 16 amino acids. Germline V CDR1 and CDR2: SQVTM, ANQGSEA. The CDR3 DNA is TGCAGCGTTGTACCGCTAGCCGCTCACTCCTACAATGAGCAGTTCTTC. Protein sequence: CSVVPLAAHSYNEQFF.

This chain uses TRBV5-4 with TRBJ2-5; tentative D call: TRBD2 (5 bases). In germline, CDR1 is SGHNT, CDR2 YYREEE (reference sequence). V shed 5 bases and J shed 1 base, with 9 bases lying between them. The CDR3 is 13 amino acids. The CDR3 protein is CASRFGIQETQYF. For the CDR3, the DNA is TGTGCCAGCAGATTCGGGATCCAAGAGACCCAGTACTTC.

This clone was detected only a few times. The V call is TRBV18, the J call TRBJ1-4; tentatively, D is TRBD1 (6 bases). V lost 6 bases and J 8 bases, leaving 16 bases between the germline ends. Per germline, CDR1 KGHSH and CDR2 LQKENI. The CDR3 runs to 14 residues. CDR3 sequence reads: CASSPLGRGEKLFF. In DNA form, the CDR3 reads TGTGCCAGCTCCCCCTTGGGAAGGGGGGAAAAACTGTTTTTT.

DNA of the CDR3: TGTGCCAGCAGGCGCGGACAGGGAGGCACTGAAGCTTTCTTT. Protein sequence: CASRRGQGGTEAFF. This sequence joins TRBV25-1 and TRBJ1-1; 8 bases agree with TRBD1. Germline-derived CDR1 and CDR2 are MGHDK and SYGVNS. The V gene end was trimmed by 6 bases and the J gene end by 4 bases; junction bases not matched to a gene: 7. CDR3 size: 14 residues.

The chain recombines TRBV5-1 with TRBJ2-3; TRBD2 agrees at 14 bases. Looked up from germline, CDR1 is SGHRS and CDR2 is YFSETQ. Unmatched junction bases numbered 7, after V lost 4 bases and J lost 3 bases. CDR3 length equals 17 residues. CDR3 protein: CASSAGTSGSRTDTQYF. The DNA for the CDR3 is TGCGCCAGCAGCGCCGGGACTAGCGGGAGTAGGACAGATACGCAGTATTTT.

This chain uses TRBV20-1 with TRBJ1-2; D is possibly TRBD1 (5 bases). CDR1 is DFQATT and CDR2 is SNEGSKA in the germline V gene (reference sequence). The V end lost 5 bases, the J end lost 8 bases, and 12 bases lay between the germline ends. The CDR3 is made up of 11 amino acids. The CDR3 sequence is CSAWGEVGYTF. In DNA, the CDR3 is TGCAGTGCTTGGGGCGAAGTCGGCTACACCTTC.

Written as DNA, the CDR3 is TGCGCCAGCAGCTTGGTACAGGGCTCTAATTCACCCCTCCACTTT. It specifies CASSLVQGSNSPLHF. The chain carries TRBV5-1 and TRBJ1-6; the D gene is possibly TRBD1 (6 bases). This CDR3 has 15 residues. Trimming took 0 bases from V and 6 from J, leaving 10 bases between them. The germline V gene encodes CDR1 SGHRS and CDR2 YFSETQ.

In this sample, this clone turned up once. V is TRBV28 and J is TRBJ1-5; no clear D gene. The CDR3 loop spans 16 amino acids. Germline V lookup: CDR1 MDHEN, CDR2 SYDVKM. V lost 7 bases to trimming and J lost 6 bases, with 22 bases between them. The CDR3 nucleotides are TGTGCCAGCATCTCGGGAGGCGCCGGGCAAAGTCAGCCCCAGCATTTT. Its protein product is CASISGGAGQSQPQHF. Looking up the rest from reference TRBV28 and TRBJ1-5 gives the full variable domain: DVKVTQSSRYLVKRTGEKVFLECVQDMDHENMFWYRQDPGLGLRLIYFSYDVKMKEKGDIPEGYSVSREKKERFSLILESASTNQTSMYLCASISGGAGQSQPQHFGDGTRLSIL.

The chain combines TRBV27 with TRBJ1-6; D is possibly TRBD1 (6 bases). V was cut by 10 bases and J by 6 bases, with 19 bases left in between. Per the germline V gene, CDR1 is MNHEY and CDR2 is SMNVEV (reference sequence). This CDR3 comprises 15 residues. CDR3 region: CATTWGPIPNSPLHF. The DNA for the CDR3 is TGTGCCACTACCTGGGGGCCAATCCCTAATTCACCCCTCCACTTT.

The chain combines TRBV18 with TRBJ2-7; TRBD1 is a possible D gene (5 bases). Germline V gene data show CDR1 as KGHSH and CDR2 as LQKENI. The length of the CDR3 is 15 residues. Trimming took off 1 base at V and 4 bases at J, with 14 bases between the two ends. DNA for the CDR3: TGTGCCAGCTCACCACTCGATAGGGGCAGTTACGAGCAGTACTTC. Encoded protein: CASSPLDRGSYEQYF.

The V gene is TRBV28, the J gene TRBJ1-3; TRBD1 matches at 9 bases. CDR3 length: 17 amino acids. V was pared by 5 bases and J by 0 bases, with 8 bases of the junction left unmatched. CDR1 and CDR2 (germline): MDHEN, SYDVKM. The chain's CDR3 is CASSLQGALLSGNTIYF. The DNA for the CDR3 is TGTGCCAGCAGTCTACAGGGGGCTCTACTCTCTGGAAACACCATATATTTT.

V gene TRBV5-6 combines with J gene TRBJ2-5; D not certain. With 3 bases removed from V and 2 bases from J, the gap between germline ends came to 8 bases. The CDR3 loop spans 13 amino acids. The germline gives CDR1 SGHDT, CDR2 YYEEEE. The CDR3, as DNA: TGTGCCAGCAGCTGGCTTCAGCAAGAGACCCAGTACTTC. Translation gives CASSWLQQETQYF.

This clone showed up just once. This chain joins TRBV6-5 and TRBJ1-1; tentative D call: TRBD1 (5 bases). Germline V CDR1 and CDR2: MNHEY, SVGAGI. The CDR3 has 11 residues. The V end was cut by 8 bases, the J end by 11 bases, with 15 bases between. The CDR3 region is CASFSRGGAFF. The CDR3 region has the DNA TGTGCCAGCTTTAGTCGGGGGGGGGCTTTCTTT.

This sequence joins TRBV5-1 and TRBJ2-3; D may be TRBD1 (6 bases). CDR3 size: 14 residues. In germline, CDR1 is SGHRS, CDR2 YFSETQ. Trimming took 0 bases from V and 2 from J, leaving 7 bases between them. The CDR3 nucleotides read TGCGCCAGCAGCTTGGACAGGGTCACAGATACGCAGTATTTT. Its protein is CASSLDRVTDTQYF.

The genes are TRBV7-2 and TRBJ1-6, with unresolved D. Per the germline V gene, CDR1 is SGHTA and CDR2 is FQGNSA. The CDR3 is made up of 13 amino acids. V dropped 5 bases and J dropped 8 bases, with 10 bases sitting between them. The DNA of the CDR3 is TGTGCCAGCAGCCCTATAAGAGATTCACCCCTCCACTTT. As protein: CASSPIRDSPLHF.

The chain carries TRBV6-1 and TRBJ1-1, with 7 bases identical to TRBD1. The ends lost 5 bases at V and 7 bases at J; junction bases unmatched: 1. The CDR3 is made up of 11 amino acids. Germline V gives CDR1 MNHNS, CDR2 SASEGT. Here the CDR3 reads CASSWDSEAFF. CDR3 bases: TGTGCCAGCAGTTGGGACAGTGAAGCTTTCTTT.

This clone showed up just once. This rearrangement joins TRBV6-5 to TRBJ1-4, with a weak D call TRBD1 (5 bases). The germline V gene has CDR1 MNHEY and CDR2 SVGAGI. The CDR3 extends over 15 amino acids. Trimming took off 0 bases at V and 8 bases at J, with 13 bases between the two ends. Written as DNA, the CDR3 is TGTGCCAGCAGTTACTCCACAGGATTACGGGAAAAACTGTTTTTT. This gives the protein CASSYSTGLREKLFF.

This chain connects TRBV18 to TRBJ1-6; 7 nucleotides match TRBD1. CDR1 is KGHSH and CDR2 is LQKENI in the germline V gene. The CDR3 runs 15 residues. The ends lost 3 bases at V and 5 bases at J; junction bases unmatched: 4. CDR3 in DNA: TGTGCCAGCTCACCTGACAGGGCAGATAATTCACCCCTCCACTTT. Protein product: CASSPDRADNSPLHF. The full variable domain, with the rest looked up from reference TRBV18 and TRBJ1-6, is NAGVMQNPRHLVRRRGQEARLRCSPMKGHSHVYWYRQLPEEGLKFMVYLQKENIIDESGMPKERFSAEFPKEGPSILRIQQVVRGDSAAYFCASSPDRADNSPLHFGNGTRLTVT.

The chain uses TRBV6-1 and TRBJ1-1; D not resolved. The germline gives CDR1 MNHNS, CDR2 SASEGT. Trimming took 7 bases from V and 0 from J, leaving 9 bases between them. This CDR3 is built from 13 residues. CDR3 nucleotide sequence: TGTGCCAGCACCGAACACATGAACACTGAAGCTTTCTTT. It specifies CASTEHMNTEAFF.

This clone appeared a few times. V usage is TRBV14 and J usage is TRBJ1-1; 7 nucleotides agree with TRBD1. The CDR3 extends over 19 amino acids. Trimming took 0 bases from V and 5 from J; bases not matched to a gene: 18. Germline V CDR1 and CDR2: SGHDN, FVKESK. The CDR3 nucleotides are TGTGCCAGCAGCCAAGATTCTCCGGGCAGGGGGAAAGTAGGGACTGAAGCTTTCTTT. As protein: CASSQDSPGRGKVGTEAFF. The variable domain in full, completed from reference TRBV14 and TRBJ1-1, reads EAGVTQFPSHSVIEKGQTVTLRCDPISGHDNLYWYRRVMGKEIKFLLHFVKESKQDESGMPNNRFLAERTGGTYSTLKVQPAELEDSGVYFCASSQDSPGRGKVGTEAFFGQGTRLTVV.

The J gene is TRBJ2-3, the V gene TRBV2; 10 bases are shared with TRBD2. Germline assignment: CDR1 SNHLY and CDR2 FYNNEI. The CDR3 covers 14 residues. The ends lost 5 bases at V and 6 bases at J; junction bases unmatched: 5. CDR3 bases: TGTGCCAGCAGTCTAGCGGGAGTCACGGATACGCAGTATTTT. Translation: CASSLAGVTDTQYF.

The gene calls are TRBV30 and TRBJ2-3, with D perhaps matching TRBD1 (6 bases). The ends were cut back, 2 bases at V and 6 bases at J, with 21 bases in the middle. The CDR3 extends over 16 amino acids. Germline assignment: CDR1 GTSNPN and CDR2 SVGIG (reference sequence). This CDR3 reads CAWSSDWTAQGDTQYF. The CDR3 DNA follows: TGTGCCTGGAGTTCTGATTGGACAGCACAGGGTGATACGCAGTATTTT.

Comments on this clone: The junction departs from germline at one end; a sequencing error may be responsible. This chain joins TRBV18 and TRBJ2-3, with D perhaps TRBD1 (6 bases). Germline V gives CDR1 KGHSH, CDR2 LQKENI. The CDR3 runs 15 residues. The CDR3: CASSPPGHFTDTQYF. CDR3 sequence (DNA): TGTGCCAGCTCTCCACCGGGACACTTCACAGATACGCAGTATTTT.

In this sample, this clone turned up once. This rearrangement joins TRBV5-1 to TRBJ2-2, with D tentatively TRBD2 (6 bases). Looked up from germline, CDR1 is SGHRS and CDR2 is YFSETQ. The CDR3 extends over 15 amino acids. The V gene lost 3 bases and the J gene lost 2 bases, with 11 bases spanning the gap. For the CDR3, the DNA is TGCGCCAGCAGCTCGGACGCGGGAAACACCGGGGAGCTGTTTTTT. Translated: CASSSDAGNTGELFF.

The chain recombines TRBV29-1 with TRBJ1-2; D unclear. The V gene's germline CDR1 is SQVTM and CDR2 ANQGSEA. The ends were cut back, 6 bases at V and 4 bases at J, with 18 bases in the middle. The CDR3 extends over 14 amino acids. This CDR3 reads CSVVAGGLSYGYTF. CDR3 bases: TGCAGCGTGGTCGCAGGCGGGTTGAGCTATGGCTACACCTTC. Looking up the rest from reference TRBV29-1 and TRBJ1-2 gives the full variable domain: SAVISQKPSRDICQRGTSLTIQCQVDSQVTMMFWYRQQPGQSLTLIATANQGSEATYESGFVIDKFPISRPNLTFSTLTVSNMSPEDSSIYLCSVVAGGLSYGYTFGSGTRLTVV.

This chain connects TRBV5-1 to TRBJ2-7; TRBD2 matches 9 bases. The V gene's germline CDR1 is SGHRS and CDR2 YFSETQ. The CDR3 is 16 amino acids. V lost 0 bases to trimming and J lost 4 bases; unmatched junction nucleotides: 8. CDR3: CASSLGLAVTEYEQYF. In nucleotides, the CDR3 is TGCGCCAGCAGCTTGGGACTAGCGGTAACCGAATACGAGCAGTACTTC.

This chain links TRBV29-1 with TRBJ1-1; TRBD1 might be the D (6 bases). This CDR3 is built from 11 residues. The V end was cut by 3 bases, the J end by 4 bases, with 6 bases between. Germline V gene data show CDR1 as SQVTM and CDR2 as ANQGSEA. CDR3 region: CSVDRGTEAFF. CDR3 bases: TGCAGCGTTGACAGGGGCACTGAAGCTTTCTTT.